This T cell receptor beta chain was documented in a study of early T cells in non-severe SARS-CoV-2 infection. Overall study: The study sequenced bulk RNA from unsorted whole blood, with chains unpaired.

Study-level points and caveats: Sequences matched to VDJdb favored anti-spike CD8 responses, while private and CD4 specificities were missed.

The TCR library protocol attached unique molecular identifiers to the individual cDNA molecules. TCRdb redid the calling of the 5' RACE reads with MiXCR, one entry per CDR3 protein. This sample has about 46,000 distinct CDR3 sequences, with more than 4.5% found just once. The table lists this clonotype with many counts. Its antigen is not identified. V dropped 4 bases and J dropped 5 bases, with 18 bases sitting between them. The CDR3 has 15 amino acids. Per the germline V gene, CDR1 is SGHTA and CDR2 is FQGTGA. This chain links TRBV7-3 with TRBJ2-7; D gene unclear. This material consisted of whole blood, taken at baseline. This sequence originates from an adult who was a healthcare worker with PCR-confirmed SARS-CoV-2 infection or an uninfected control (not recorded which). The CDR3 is CASSWTPDGRDEQYF. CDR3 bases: TGTGCCAGCAGCTGGACCCCAGACGGACGGGACGAGCAGTACTTC.